Listed below are T cell receptor beta chains from one sample, sequenced in a study of cytomegalovirus exposure and HLA in healthy donors. The data were produced by immunoSEQ multiplex PCR, yet TCRdb's version contains in-frame clones alone and is incomplete. The sample holds about 200,000 clones, 84% seen once. The material sequenced was PBMCs. Receptors were obtained from a woman aged 25 to 39 in good health and CMV-seropositive. The CDR3 runs from the conserved cysteine through the conserved F or W.

TRBJ2-3 TRBV6-6 CASHLASTDTQYF
TRBJ2-1 TRBV2 CASTLSGRAGNEQFF
TRBJ1-1 TRBV28 CAGGTAQGAFF
TRBJ1-1 TRBV27 CASRTGGSNTEAFF
TRBJ1-1 TRBV6-5 CASSPHEATEAFF
TRBJ2-2 TRBV2 CAINPGAGELFF
TRBJ2-3 TRBV7-9 CASSFSGRNDGTQYF
TRBJ2-7 TRBV27 CASSFLDPGLAGLSYEQYF
TRBJ1-1 TRBV2 CASSAETANTEAFF
TRBJ1-5 TRBV19 CASSIPGGGPQHF
TRBJ2-4 TRBV2 CASSELSGGLAKNIQYF
TRBJ2-7 TRBV28 CASRHSYEQYF
TRBJ2-3 TRBV7-7 CASSLNSGQSTDTQYF
TRBJ1-1 TRBV11-2 CASSFQVDTEAFF
TRBJ2-1 TRBV29-1 CSLASGVYNEQFF
TRBJ2-7 TRBV6-1 CASKATGPYEQYF
TRBJ2-1 TRBV29-1 CSVSRDTPYNEQFF
TRBJ1-2 TRBV5-1 CATGTGGGGSINYGYTF
TRBJ2-2 TRBV6-5 CASSYDRRNTGELFF
TRBJ1-2 TRBV19 CASSTGGQLIYGYTF
TRBJ1-4 TRBV27 CASRGREATNEKLFF
TRBJ1-1 TRBV6-5 CASSYSRTGGFTEAFF
TRBJ2-1 TRBV7-9 CASSLVTGGSYNEQFF
TRBJ2-1 TRBV7-8 CASSLAGGSINEQFF
TRBJ2-7 TRBV5-1 CASSLDQQGDEQYF
TRBJ1-2 TRBV9 CASSVHLANYGYTF
TRBJ2-5 TRBV5-4 CASSWTDQETQYF
TRBJ1-5 TRBV28 CASSLSGGLGSNQPQHF
TRBJ1-2 TRBV6-5 CASSYSISGYGYTF
TRBJ1-2 TRBV6-6 CASRHDSNYGYTF
TRBJ2-5 TRBV2 CASSEKASGRVWQETQYF
TRBJ2-1 TRBV5-1 CASSLVFPSGSSYNEQFF
TRBJ2-3 TRBV18 CASSPKAVGGSGPDTQYF
TRBJ2-7 TRBV30 CAWSAANYEQYF
TRBJ2-7 TRBV7-8 CASSVSGYEQYF
TRBJ1-1 TRBV30 CARKLLMRDTEAFF
TRBJ2-1 TRBV5-1 CASRLAGTGWDEQFF
TRBJ1-2 TRBV28 CASTPPSGQGLYGYTF
TRBJ2-1 TRBV6-6 CASSLPGPAGGQFF
TRBJ1-2 TRBV2 CASRPGTAGNYGYTF
TRBJ2-7 TRBV25-1 CASSESTSGSRQYF
TRBJ1-5 TRBV29-1 CSVAPGGFNQPQHF
TRBJ1-5 TRBV4-1 CASSHPTGASNQPQHF
TRBJ1-5 TRBV6-1 CASTRGRNSNQPQHF
TRBJ2-7 TRBV19 CASSDRATYGQYF
TRBJ2-7 TRBV28 CASSLLSYGSYEQYF
TRBJ1-2 TRBV6-1 CASSEAKGSNRFHGYTF
TRBJ1-3 TRBV28 CASSQPGRPGNTIYF
TRBJ1-1 TRBV5-1 CASSLEARQPGTEAFF
TRBJ1-3 TRBV2 CASSVTGTGGNTIYF
TRBJ2-1 TRBV5-4 CASSPAPSGGHNEQFF
TRBJ2-5 TRBV7-2 CASSYRLAKETQYF
TRBJ2-2 TRBV27 CASRDTNTGELFF
TRBJ2-2 TRBV4-2 CASSQASGTSGRAGTGELFF
TRBJ2-2 TRBV6-5 CASSKKQGGSAKLFF
TRBJ1-2 TRBV29-1 CSVDELRYGYTF
TRBJ1-5 TRBV28 CASKPTNQPQHF